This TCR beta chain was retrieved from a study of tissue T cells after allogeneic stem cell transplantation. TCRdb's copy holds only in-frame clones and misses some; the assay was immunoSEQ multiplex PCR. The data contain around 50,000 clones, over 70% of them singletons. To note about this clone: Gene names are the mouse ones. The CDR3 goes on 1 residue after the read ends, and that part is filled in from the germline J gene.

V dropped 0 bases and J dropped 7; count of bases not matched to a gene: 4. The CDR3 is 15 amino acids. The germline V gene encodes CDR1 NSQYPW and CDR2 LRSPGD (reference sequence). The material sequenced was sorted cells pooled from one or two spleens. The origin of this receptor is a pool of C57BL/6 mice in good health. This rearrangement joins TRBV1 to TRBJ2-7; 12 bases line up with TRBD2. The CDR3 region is CTCSAETGGALEQYF. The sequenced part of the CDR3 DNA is TGCACCTGCAGTGCAGAGACTGGGGGGGCGCTGGAACAGTAC.